This T cell receptor (beta chain) derives from a study of Graves' ophthalmopathy and Graves' hyperthyroidism. As for the study in general: Stable hyperthyroidism was defined by absence of ophthalmopathy within 18 months of follow-up. General observations from the study: Most thyroid-expanded clonotypes exceeding 0.001 frequency were also found in blood.

Termini included, the CDR3 measures 12 amino acids. Per the germline V gene, CDR1 is MNHEY and CDR2 is SVGAGI. Transcripts of RNA were the source for amplifying TCR beta CDR3 regions. The workflow started with a first-round RT-PCR run with HTBI primers and then moved on to a second-round multiplex PCR. TCRdb used MiXCR to reprocess the multiplex PCR reads, holding one entry per CDR3 protein. This sample has about 1.2 million distinct CDR3 sequences, with 35% to 40% found just once. The table lists this clonotype with a few counts. Its antigen is currently unknown. The missing conserved phenylalanine or tryptophan at the end of this CDR3 makes a read error likely. The DNA is omitted, as the CDR3 cannot be located on it reliably, and the CDR3 follows TCRdb's listing.

Material: peripheral blood or thyroid tissue (not recorded which). The chain combines TRBV6-5 with TRBJ2-7; the D segment call TRBD1 is taken from the table without a DNA check. The TCR was taken from an adult man with Graves' hyperthyroidism. CDR3 sequence: CASSRAHGPSFL.